This T cell receptor (beta chain) emerged from a study of regulatory T cells in long-lasting Graves disease (dated by TCRdb to 2020 to 2023). As for the study more broadly: Newly diagnosed Graves' disease patients had taken antithyroid drugs for less than 3 months. Persistent Graves' disease patients were compared with newly diagnosed Graves' disease patients by peripheral blood TCR sequencing and RNA sequencing. The study took place in China and was registered as a clinical trial. TCR sequencing covered around 13 persistent and some 20 newly diagnosed Graves' disease patients, 33 samples in total. Study-wide conclusions, independent of this receptor: The authors acknowledged the small sample size as a limitation that may reduce accuracy. Sequencing and analysis were limited to the TCR beta chain. More public clonotypes were shared among persistent patients (approximately 3,000) than among newly diagnosed patients (966). Lower TCR Shannon entropy and fewer highly expanded clones were observed in persistent Graves' disease patients than in newly diagnosed patients, which suggested clonal expansion. Because the primary lesion, thyroid tissue, could not be accessed, the study looked at peripheral blood alone. TRBV28, TRBJ1-2 and TRBJ2-5 were preferentially used in persistent disease, while TRBV20-1 and TRBJ2-1 were favored in newly diagnosed disease.

In this sample, this clonotype turned up many times. Its specific antigen is unknown. Base qualities are not provided; no much larger clone lies one nucleotide away. Library preparation employed multiplex PCR. The listed sequencing device is Illumina HiSeq 4000. To build TCR beta libraries, CDR3 regions were amplified by Arm-PCR using iRepertoire HTBI primers. Before sequencing, the PCR products underwent gel purification. As for how the authors treated the data: Across samples, around 62 TRBV and approximately 15 TRBJ segments were identified and used for gene usage analysis of CDR3 amino acid clonotypes. Filtered high-quality paired reads were merged into contigs using COPE and FqMerger. BLAST was used to align contigs to IMGT TRBV, TRBD and TRBJ reference genes, with CDR3 defined following IMGT. Any clonotype with a frequency above 0.1% was counted as a highly expanded clone. Repertoire diversity was measured by Shannon entropy, and V-J evenness by the Gini coefficient. A clonotype was considered public if more than one individual shared it. The public reads were quality trimmed at Q25 with fastp and then assembled into clones with MiXCR by TCRdb, keeping productive beta chains. Every entry covers one CDR3 protein and lists the most common genes and DNA from its rows. The V and J calls shown here were made by TCRdb, not taken from the authors' results. The sample data list 440,000 or so distinct CDR3 sequences, and 14% to 15% of these were observed just once. 15% to 20% of the sample comes from the top ten.

Reading the label with the study, this specimen's time point is: newly diagnosed GD, antithyroid drugs for less than 3 months. RNA was extracted from PBMCs in TRIzol for both TCR sequencing and RNA sequencing. The diagnosis of Graves' disease followed American Thyroid Association guidelines. Patients were recruited from an endocrinology department in Xi'an, China. Each patient gave roughly 10 milliliters of peripheral blood, collected in an EDTA anticoagulant tube. PBMCs were isolated by Ficoll Paque Plus density gradient separation without further T cell sorting. RNA quality was checked with an Agilent 2100 Bioanalyzer and agarose gel, and concentration with a NanoDrop 2000. Relative to germline, V is missing 6 bases and J is missing 6 bases, with 17 bases of the junction outside any gene match. CDR1 is given as DFQATT and CDR2 as SNEGSKA, both from the germline V gene (reference sequence). From the cysteine up to the phenylalanine, the CDR3 has a length of 16 residues. Just the 48-base CDR3 DNA is kept, in frame starting at base 1.

This sample also belongs to another study, concerning T cells in Graves' hyperthyroidism and ophthalmopathy. As that second paper reports: Graves' hyperthyroidism was defined as stable when no progression to ophthalmopathy occurred over 18 months of follow-up. Hyperthyroidism patients were newly diagnosed, had a disease duration of under 2 months, and were aged 18 to 65 years. Patients with uncontrolled infections, other autoimmune diseases, pregnancy or lactation were excluded. Diagnoses were based on clinical symptoms, serum thyroxine and TRAb, thyroid ultrasound and orbital computed tomography. For the first round of RT-PCR on the TCR CDR3, the HTBI primer set was used together with the Qiagen OneStep RT-PCR kit. Most expanded thyroid clonotypes (frequency above 0.001) were also found in blood, which suggests that blood repertoires may mirror thyroid immune responses. A 13 V-J signature model separated ophthalmopathy from stable hyperthyroidism, with approximately 86% sensitivity and 81.08% specificity in cross-validation and 80%/75% in testing. In validation, the model predicted progression to ophthalmopathy a median of around 6.5 months before onset, with about 70% sensitivity and 72.22% specificity. To identify TCR V-J signatures that set the groups apart, the researchers used a discovery cohort of 90 to 100 patients, made up of 40 to 45 with Graves' ophthalmopathy and about 60 with stable Graves' hyperthyroidism. An independent validation cohort of under 20 hyperthyroidism patients and 17 patients who later progressed to ophthalmopathy tested prospective prediction of ophthalmopathy. For training and testing, the 100 or so patients in the discovery cohort were randomly divided in a 7:3 ratio. In addition, the study compared T-cell repertoires in thyroid tissue and in blood from 6 or 7 Graves' hyperthyroidism patients. After blood sampling, hyperthyroidism patients were treated with methimazole at a starting dose of 30 mg daily, and ophthalmopathy patients were treated with high-dose intravenous methylprednisolone. A second multiplex PCR round built the libraries, followed by size selection and purification. Sequencing of the libraries was done on an Illumina HiSeq2000 using paired-end 100 bp reads. SOAPnuke was used to process the raw data, throwing out any read that contained adapters or uncalled bases, had a mean Phred below 15, or lacked an exact constant-primer or identifier match. High-quality paired reads were merged using COPE v1.2.5, and each unique nucleotide sequence was defined as a clonotype. MiTCR v1.1 was used to align the clonotypes against IMGT TRBV, TRBD and TRBJ reference segments. Analysis was restricted to V-J combinations with a frequency above 0.0001, which covered 98% to 99.2% of repertoires. The TCS score was defined as the ratio of F50 (clonal expansion) to E x V (chaos), calculated using BLOSUM62-based TCRdist between CDR3 peptides within each V-J. Welch's t-statistics and random forest reduced several hundred V-J features to about 13, which were used in a naive Bayes classifier (R e1071). Sample size was not statistically predetermined, and blinding of investigators to group allocation was not performed. TCR Vbeta CDR3 sequencing of some 140 peripheral blood samples (under 45 ophthalmopathy, 75 hyperthyroidism and roughly 17 progressor patients) is reported in the paper.

Recombination connected TRBV20-1 to TRBJ2-1, with TRBD2 identical over 7 junction bases. This sample comprised peripheral blood mononuclear cells (PBMCs), obtained at new diagnosis, from a patient treated with antithyroid drugs. The TCR sequence derives from a woman aged 25-40 years with Graves disease. Donor details come from another sample of the same person, matched by shared clones. The CDR3 amino acid sequence is: CSAVMGGAGRFNEQFF. The nucleotide sequence is given as TGCAGTGCCGTTATGGGAGGGGCAGGGAGGTTCAATGAGCAGTTCTTC.